These T cell receptor beta chains were read from a single sample in a study of control samples from healthy donors and cancer patients. Libraries were prepared by immunoSEQ multiplex PCR; TCRdb keeps only in-frame clonotypes and omits some of them. The sample records around 63,000 clones, approximately 89% being singletons. Sequenced: PBMCs. These receptors originate from a woman aged 45 to 65 with head and neck cancer. Both conserved end residues are part of each CDR3. A D gene is named only where the DNA matches it firmly. For some rows the clone size is stated as once, few or many, or as a class when expanded; others skip it.

J gene: TRBJ2-2; V gene: TRBV6-5; clone size: few; D gene: TRBD1; CDR3 DNA: TGTGCCAGCAGTTACGGGACAGGGGTGACGACCGGGGAGCTGTTTTTT; CDR3 protein: CASSYGTGVTTGELFF
J gene: TRBJ1-2; V gene: TRBV28; clone size: NA; D gene: TRBD1; CDR3 DNA: TGTGCCAGCAGCCTGGGACAGGGCTCCTATGGCTACACCTTC; CDR3 protein: CASSLGQGSYGYTF
J gene: TRBJ2-7; V gene: TRBV6-1; clone size: NA; D gene: NA; CDR3 DNA: TGTGCCAGCAGTGAAGCGGGATTCAGGGTCCGGACGTACGAGCAGTACTTC; CDR3 protein: CASSEAGFRVRTYEQYF
J gene: TRBJ2-5; V gene: TRBV7-3; clone size: NA; D gene: TRBD2; CDR3 DNA: TGTGCCAGCAGCCGGGGGAGGGAAGAGACCCAGTACTTC; CDR3 protein: CASSRGREETQYF
J gene: TRBJ1-2; V gene: TRBV27; clone size: once; D gene: NA; CDR3 DNA: TGTGCCAGCAGTTTAGGAACGGGATCATACTATGGCTACACCTTC; CDR3 protein: CASSLGTGSYYGYTF
J gene: TRBJ2-4; V gene: TRBV27; clone size: NA; D gene: TRBD2; CDR3 DNA: TGTGCCAGCAGTCCAGGACTAGCGGGGGGGCAGTCCCCAAAAAACATTCAGTACTTC; CDR3 protein: CASSPGLAGGQSPKNIQYF
J gene: TRBJ1-2; V gene: TRBV14; clone size: NA; D gene: NA; CDR3 DNA: TGTGCCAGCAGCCAAGATTACAGGACTGGCTACACCTTC; CDR3 protein: CASSQDYRTGYTF
J gene: TRBJ1-1; V gene: TRBV14; clone size: NA; D gene: NA; CDR3 DNA: TGTGCCAGCAGCCAAGATCTAACGACTGAAGCTTTCTTT; CDR3 protein: CASSQDLTTEAFF
J gene: TRBJ1-5; V gene: TRBV21-1; clone size: NA; D gene: NA; CDR3 DNA: TGTGCCAGCAGCAATCAACGAGGCAGCAATCAGCCCCAGCATTTT; CDR3 protein: CASSNQRGSNQPQHF
J gene: TRBJ1-2; V gene: TRBV30; clone size: NA; D gene: NA; CDR3 DNA: TGTGCCTGGAGTCGACAGGCCGGAGGAGGCTACACCTTC; CDR3 protein: CAWSRQAGGGYTF
J gene: TRBJ2-7; V gene: TRBV5-6; clone size: NA; D gene: NA; CDR3 DNA: TGTGCCAGCAGCTTGTTCGGGGACCCCTCCTACGAGCAGTACTTC; CDR3 protein: CASSLFGDPSYEQYF
J gene: TRBJ1-1; V gene: TRBV3-1/TRBV3-2; clone size: NA; D gene: NA; CDR3 DNA: TGTGCCAGCAGCCAAGTGATGAACACTGAAGCTTTCTTT; CDR3 protein: CASSQVMNTEAFF
J gene: TRBJ2-1; V gene: TRBV12-3/TRBV12-4; clone size: NA; D gene: NA; CDR3 DNA: TGTGCCAGCTCTAGCAGGCCGGCCGCCGGGGAGTTCTTC; CDR3 protein: CASSSRPAAGEFF
J gene: TRBJ2-1; V gene: TRBV2; clone size: NA; D gene: TRBD2; CDR3 DNA: TGTGCCAGCAGTGAGGGACTAGCGAGGGATGAGCAGTTCTTC; CDR3 protein: CASSEGLARDEQFF
J gene: TRBJ2-7; V gene: TRBV5-6; clone size: NA; D gene: NA; CDR3 DNA: TGTGCCAGCAGCTTGGGGCAGATCGAGCAGTACTTC; CDR3 protein: CASSLGQIEQYF
J gene: TRBJ2-7; V gene: TRBV18; clone size: NA; D gene: TRBD1; CDR3 DNA: TGTGCCAGCTCTCAGGGACAGGGCGGTGCCTACGAGCAGTACTTC; CDR3 protein: CASSQGQGGAYEQYF
J gene: TRBJ2-7; V gene: TRBV5-5; clone size: NA; D gene: TRBD1; CDR3 DNA: TGTGCCAGCAGCTTCCTTGGGACAGGGGGCCACGAGCAGTACTTC; CDR3 protein: CASSFLGTGGHEQYF
J gene: TRBJ1-5; V gene: TRBV28; clone size: NA; D gene: TRBD1; CDR3 DNA: TGTGCCAGCAGCCTACGCCCCGGGACAGGGCTTAATAGCAATCAGCCCCAGCATTTT; CDR3 protein: CASSLRPGTGLNSNQPQHF
J gene: TRBJ1-5; V gene: TRBV21-1; clone size: NA; D gene: NA; CDR3 DNA: TGTGCCAGCAGCTCACGACAGGGGGTGAAACATAGCAATCAGCCCCAGCATTTT; CDR3 protein: CASSSRQGVKHSNQPQHF
J gene: TRBJ2-3; V gene: TRBV18; clone size: NA; D gene: NA; CDR3 DNA: TGTGCCAGCTCACCACGCCCCGGGGGGCCGTATACGCAGTATTTT; CDR3 protein: CASSPRPGGPYTQYF
J gene: TRBJ1-6; V gene: TRBV7-2; clone size: NA; D gene: NA; CDR3 DNA: TGTGCCAGCAGCTCCGCGAAAAATTCACCCCTCCACTTT; CDR3 protein: CASSSAKNSPLHF
J gene: TRBJ2-5; V gene: TRBV10-3; clone size: NA; D gene: NA; CDR3 DNA: TGTGCCATTTCGGGTAGGGGAAATAAGACCCAGTACTTC; CDR3 protein: CAISGRGNKTQYF